Below, one T cell receptor beta chain is given with its context. The record originates from a study of blood T cell repertoires in COVID-19. This CDR3 has 13 residues. Germline-derived CDR1 and CDR2 are SGHNT and YYREEE (reference sequence). V lost 5 bases and J 5 bases, leaving 14 bases between the germline ends. The repertoire was sequenced with immunoSEQ multiplex PCR; TCRdb's copy has only in-frame clones and lacks some. This table holds 60,000 to 90,000 clones, approximately 80% found once. The TCR was taken from a woman aged 45 to 65 with acute or convalescent COVID-19. The V call is TRBV5-4, the J call TRBJ2-7; TRBD1 is a possible D gene (6 bases). Sequencing was done on a sample of peripheral blood. CDR3 region: CASSLQQGHEQYF. The CDR3 DNA is TGTGCCAGCAGTCTCCAACAGGGACACGAGCAGTACTTC.